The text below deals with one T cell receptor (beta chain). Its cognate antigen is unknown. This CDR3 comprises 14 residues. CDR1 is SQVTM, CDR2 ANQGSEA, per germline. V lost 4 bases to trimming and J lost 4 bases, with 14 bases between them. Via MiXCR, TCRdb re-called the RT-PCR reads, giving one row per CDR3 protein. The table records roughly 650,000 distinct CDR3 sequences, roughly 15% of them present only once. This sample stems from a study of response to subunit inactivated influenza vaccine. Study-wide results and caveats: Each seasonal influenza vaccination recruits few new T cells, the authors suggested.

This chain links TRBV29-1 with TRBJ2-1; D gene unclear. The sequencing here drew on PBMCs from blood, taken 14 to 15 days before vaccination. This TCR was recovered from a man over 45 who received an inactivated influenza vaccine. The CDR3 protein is CSVVGPPSYNEQFF. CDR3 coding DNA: TGCAGCGTTGTTGGGCCCCCCTCGTACAATGAGCAGTTCTTC.